The 30 T cell receptor beta chains below all came from one sample that was sequenced in a study of cytomegalovirus exposure and HLA in healthy donors. The PCR used 60 Vbeta and 13 Jbeta primers. The table came from immunoSEQ multiplex PCR; TCRdb's copy has only in-frame clones and leaves some out. The sample includes approximately 180,000 clones, 75% to 85% of them seen just once. The material sequenced was PBMCs. The receptor source for this set is a woman aged 50 to 65 in good health and CMV-seropositive.

This chain uses TRBV18 with TRBJ1-1; 9 bases agree with TRBD1. The germline gives CDR1 KGHSH, CDR2 LQKENI. CDR3 length equals 14 residues. V lost 6 bases and J lost 5; bases outside the gene matches: 7. The CDR3 region is CASSHTGGRTEAFF. The CDR3 DNA is TGTGCCAGCTCGCACACAGGGGGCAGGACTGAAGCTTTCTTT.

The chain combines TRBV7-9 with TRBJ2-5; the match to TRBD2 covers 11 bases. CDR3 length equals 15 residues. Trimming at V came to 3 bases and at J to 2 bases, leaving 2 bases not matched to a gene. Germline V gives CDR1 SEHNR, CDR2 FQNEAQ (reference sequence). The DNA for the CDR3 is TGTGCCAGCAGCTTCCGACTAGCGGGGCAAGAGACCCAGTACTTC. It yields the protein CASSFRLAGQETQYF.

This clone showed up just once. The chain carries TRBV6-1 and TRBJ2-2; D is uncertain. The CDR3 is 12 amino acids. The V end was cut by 7 bases, the J end by 8 bases, with 11 bases between. The germline V gene has CDR1 MNHNS and CDR2 SASEGT. The CDR3 nucleotides are TGTGCCAGCATTTCCCCGGAGGGGGAGCTGTTTTTT. Protein: CASISPEGELFF.

As for this clone: The junction departs from the called germline gene at one end, perhaps through a read error. V and J are TRBV7-9 and TRBJ2-3; a weak D match, TRBD2 (7 bases). The CDR3 contains 18 residues. Germline CDR1 reads SEHNR; CDR2 reads FQNEAQ (reference sequence). Here the CDR3 reads CSSSLGGRAGRDTDTQYF. CDR3 nucleotides: TGTTCCAGCAGCTTAGGGGGAAGAGCGGGGAGAGACACAGATACGCAGTATTTT.

Only a few counts were recorded for this clone. The chain is built from TRBV19 and TRBJ2-7; TRBD2 aligns across 9 bases. In germline, CDR1 is LNHDA, CDR2 SQIVND (reference sequence). V shed 4 bases, J shed 4 bases, and the junction held 5 bases outside the gene matches. The CDR3 is 14 residues long. CDR3 sequence: CASSTGTSSYEQYF. The CDR3, as DNA: TGTGCCAGTAGTACCGGGACTAGCAGTTACGAGCAGTACTTC.

The chain links TRBV7-2 to TRBJ1-2; D is perhaps TRBD1 (5 bases). Trimming removed 3 bases from V and 5 bases from J, with 13 bases in between. The CDR3 spans 14 residues. Looked up from germline, CDR1 is SGHTA and CDR2 is FQGNSA. Here the CDR3 DNA reads TGTGCCAGCAGCTTCATAGGGGCGACTTATGGCTACACCTTC. It translates to CASSFIGATYGYTF.

V gene TRBV19 combines with J gene TRBJ2-1; D remains ambiguous. The length of the CDR3 is 12 residues. Germline-derived CDR1 and CDR2 are LNHDA and SQIVND (reference sequence). Trimming stripped 5 bases from V and 4 bases from J, with 6 bases between. CDR3 region: CASSSQYNEQFF. The DNA of the CDR3 is TGTGCCAGTAGTTCCCAGTACAATGAGCAGTTCTTC.

This clone was detected once. The chain combines TRBV5-1 with TRBJ2-1; 8 bases match TRBD1. With 0 bases clipped from V and 7 bases from J, the junction kept 6 bases outside the gene matches. The CDR3 runs to 15 residues. From germline, CDR1 is SGHRS and CDR2 YFSETQ. CDR3 DNA sequence: TGCGCCAGCAGCTTGGGGACAGGGTCGGGGAATGAGCAGTTCTTC. It codes for CASSLGTGSGNEQFF.

J is TRBJ2-5 and V is TRBV5-1; tentatively, D is TRBD2 (6 bases). The DNA end is more similar to TRBJ2-7, so the J call may be wrong. Germline V lookup: CDR1 SGHRS, CDR2 YFSETQ. CDR3 size: 15 residues. The chain's CDR3 is CASSPQGGASYEQYF. The CDR3 region has the DNA TGCGCCAGCAGCCCCCAGGGCGGGGCCTCCTACGAGCAGTACTTC.

The chain carries TRBV6-5 and TRBJ1-1; 7 bases are a match to TRBD1. In germline, CDR1 is MNHEY, CDR2 SVGAGI. The junction had 7 bases not matched to a gene; V was cut back by 5 bases and J by 10 bases. The CDR3 has 12 amino acids. CDR3 bases: TGTGCCAGCAGTGGTTTACAGGGGAGAGCTTTCTTT. It translates to CASSGLQGRAFF.

The chain combines TRBV7-3 with TRBJ2-1; TRBD2 aligns across 10 bases. CDR3 size: 15 residues. V lost 5 bases and J lost 6; bases outside the gene matches: 7. Germline CDR1 reads SGHTA; CDR2 reads FQGTGA. CDR3: CASSPSGGAINEQFF. The CDR3 bases are TGTGCCAGCAGCCCAAGCGGGGGGGCCATCAATGAGCAGTTCTTC.

J is TRBJ1-1 and V is TRBV5-1; 9 nucleotides align to TRBD1. Germline CDR1 reads SGHRS; CDR2 reads YFSETQ. The CDR3 runs 16 residues. V lost 4 bases and J lost 1; bases outside the gene matches: 8. CDR3 coding DNA: TGCGCCAGCAGCCAGGGGACAGGGAGGGCGAACACTGAAGCTTTCTTT. Protein product: CASSQGTGRANTEAFF. Full variable domain (remainder filled in from reference TRBV5-1 and TRBJ1-1): KAGVTQTPRYLIKTRGQQVTLSCSPISGHRSVSWYQQTPGQGLQFLFEYFSETQRNKGNFPGRFSGRQFSNSRSEMNVSTLELGDSALYLCASSQGTGRANTEAFFGQGTRLTVV.

The CDR3 coding sequence is TGTGCCTGGAGTTTCACCGGAACAGTTAATGAAAAACTGTTTTTT. Translating it yields CAWSFTGTVNEKLFF. This chain links TRBV30 with TRBJ1-4; D ambiguous. This CDR3 is 15 amino acids long. CDR1 is GTSNPN and CDR2 is SVGIG in the germline V gene (reference sequence). The V and J ends lost 2 bases and 4 bases respectively, with 14 bases between them.

This chain uses TRBV6-5 with TRBJ1-6; D may be TRBD1 (5 bases). The V end lost 6 bases, the J end lost 1 base, and 10 bases lay between the germline ends. The germline CDR1 and CDR2 sequences are MNHEY and SVGAGI. This CDR3 spans 15 amino acids. The CDR3 here is CASSRQGSYNSPLHF. The CDR3 nucleotides read TGTGCCAGCAGCCGGCAGGGATCCTATAATTCACCCCTCCACTTT.

The chain uses TRBV10-1 and TRBJ1-6, with a possible D match to TRBD1 (6 bases). Germline V lookup: CDR1 WNHNN, CDR2 SYGVQD (reference sequence). CDR3 length equals 15 residues. Trimming removed 5 bases at V and 8 bases at J, with 16 bases between. The CDR3, as DNA: TGCGCCAGCAGTCCCTACAGGGCGGATGATTCACCCCTCCACTTT. It yields the protein CASSPYRADDSPLHF.

The genes are TRBV10-2 and TRBJ2-3; a weak D match, TRBD1 (5 bases). CDR3 length equals 12 residues. V was pared by 5 bases and J by 4 bases, with 7 bases between. The germline gives CDR1 WSHSY, CDR2 SAAADI. DNA of the CDR3: TGCGCCAGCAGTCCCAGGGCAGATACGCAGTATTTT. As protein: CASSPRADTQYF.

The V gene is TRBV9, the J gene TRBJ2-7; D is possibly TRBD1 (5 bases). Germline lookup yields CDR1 SGDLS and CDR2 YYNGEE. With 4 bases removed from V and 3 bases from J, the gap between germline ends came to 20 bases. The CDR3 spans 16 residues. The CDR3 loop reads CASSPPAGNEGYEQYF. The CDR3 DNA reads as TGTGCCAGCAGCCCCCCCGCAGGGAATGAAGGCTACGAGCAGTACTTC.

V is TRBV7-9 and J is TRBJ2-3; TRBD2 is a possible D gene (5 bases). The germline V gene encodes CDR1 SEHNR and CDR2 FQNEAQ (reference sequence). The germline V and J ends were trimmed by 5 bases and 3 bases, with 12 bases remaining between them. This CDR3 region has 14 residues. CDR3 protein: CASSPTTRTDTQYF. Here the CDR3 DNA reads TGTGCCAGCAGCCCGACTACCCGGACAGATACGCAGTATTTT.

This sequence joins TRBV4-1 and TRBJ1-1, with a possible D match to TRBD1 (5 bases). CDR3 length: 15 residues. V was clipped by 4 bases and J by 3 bases, with 15 bases between them. Germline V gives CDR1 MGHRA, CDR2 YSYEKL. The CDR3 here is CASSPNKGWDTEAFF. In DNA form, the CDR3 reads TGCGCCAGCAGCCCGAACAAGGGGTGGGACACTGAAGCTTTCTTT.

The rearrangement joins TRBV27 to TRBJ1-1; the D is unclear. Germline CDR1 MNHEY, CDR2 SMNVEV (reference sequence). The CDR3 totals 13 residues. V was clipped by 5 bases and J by 4 bases, with 11 bases between them. This CDR3 is CASSRRGFTEAFF. Here the CDR3 DNA reads TGTGCCAGCAGTCGCCGTGGCTTCACTGAAGCTTTCTTT.

This chain links TRBV6-1 with TRBJ1-1; tentative D call: TRBD1 (5 bases). Per the germline V gene, CDR1 is MNHNS and CDR2 is SASEGT. This CDR3 is 12 amino acids long. V was cut by 4 bases and J by 4 bases, with 7 bases left in between. CDR3 sequence: CASSGGLTEAFF. The CDR3 coding sequence is TGTGCCAGCAGTGGGGGACTCACTGAAGCTTTCTTT.

The gene calls are TRBV5-1 and TRBJ1-3; D not certain. The V end lost 0 bases, the J end lost 4 bases, and 11 bases lay between the germline ends. Per the germline V gene, CDR1 is SGHRS and CDR2 is YFSETQ. This CDR3 has 15 residues. Here the CDR3 reads CASSLAGRPGNTIYF. The CDR3 bases are TGCGCCAGCAGCTTGGCTGGCAGGCCCGGAAACACCATATATTTT.

The rearrangement links TRBV5-1 to TRBJ2-5; TRBD2 matches 10 bases. The J segment lost 4 bases and the V segment lost 6 bases, leaving 18 bases of the junction unmatched. The CDR3 contains 18 residues. Germline V gene lookup returns CDR1 SGHRS and CDR2 YFSETQ. The CDR3 coding sequence is TGCGCCAGCAAGCCCCTCCCCGCTAGCGGGGGTGGCGTAGAGACCCAGTACTTC. As protein: CASKPLPASGGGVETQYF. Full variable domain (missing parts from reference TRBV5-1 and TRBJ2-5): KAGVTQTPRYLIKTRGQQVTLSCSPISGHRSVSWYQQTPGQGLQFLFEYFSETQRNKGNFPGRFSGRQFSNSRSEMNVSTLELGDSALYLCASKPLPASGGGVETQYFGPGTRLLVL.

This clone was detected only a few times. Relative to the germline gene, one junction end is altered; a read error may explain this. The chain couples TRBV4-1 to TRBJ2-3; TRBD2 might be the D (6 bases). The CDR3 sequence is 15 residues long. CDR1 is MGHRA, CDR2 YSYEKL, per germline. CDR3 sequence reads: CASSPARGGTDTQYF. For the CDR3, the DNA is TGTGCCAGCAGCCCAGCTCGGGGAGGAACAGATACGCAGTATTTT.

This clone was found once. The chain couples TRBV6-5 to TRBJ2-7; 9 bases line up with TRBD1. Germline loops: CDR1 MNHEY, CDR2 SVGAGI. V shed 5 bases, J shed 6 bases, and the junction held 8 bases outside the gene matches. The CDR3 extends over 14 amino acids. The CDR3 DNA sequence: TGTGCCAGCAGTCCCGGGACAGGGTTTGCCGAGCAGTACTTC. It codes for CASSPGTGFAEQYF.

The chain is built from TRBV27 and TRBJ1-1; weak D call: TRBD1 (5 bases). This CDR3 region has 13 residues. V was cut by 3 bases and J by 11 bases, with 16 bases left in between. Per the germline V gene, CDR1 is MNHEY and CDR2 is SMNVEV (reference sequence). DNA of the CDR3: TGTGCCAGCAGTTTGGGCGGGACGGGACGTGCTTTCTTT. This sequence encodes CASSLGGTGRAFF.

This chain connects TRBV2 to TRBJ2-7; 7 nucleotides line up with TRBD1. Germline CDR1 reads SNHLY; CDR2 reads FYNNEI. The length of the CDR3 is 14 residues. J was trimmed by 1 base and V by 4 bases; bases with no gene match: 4. The CDR3 is CASSGTGESYEQYF. The CDR3 DNA reads TGTGCCAGCAGTGGCACAGGGGAGTCCTACGAGCAGTACTTC. Supplemented by reference TRBV2 and TRBJ2-7, the full variable domain reads EPEVTQTPSHQVTQMGQEVILRCVPISNHLYFYWYRQILGQKVEFLVSFYNNEISEKSEIFDDQFSVERPDGSNFTLKIRSTKLEDSAMYFCASSGTGESYEQYFGPGTRLTVT.

V is TRBV25-1 and J is TRBJ2-1; D not certain. Between the trimmed V and J ends, which lost 5 bases and 11 bases, there was a span of 19 bases. The germline CDR1 and CDR2 sequences are MGHDK and SYGVNS. The CDR3 spans 14 residues. This CDR3 reads CASSSAVAVQKQFF. The CDR3 bases are TGTGCCAGCAGTAGTGCTGTGGCGGTACAAAAGCAGTTCTTC.

The genes are TRBV19 and TRBJ2-7; 9 bases fit TRBD2. The V segment lost 4 bases and the J segment 0 bases; nucleotides outside the gene matches: 4. CDR1 LNHDA and CDR2 SQIVND come from the germline V gene (reference sequence). The length of the CDR3 is 15 residues. The CDR3 loop is CASSTGGGVSYEQYF. The DNA of the CDR3 is TGTGCCAGTAGTACCGGCGGGGGGGTCTCCTACGAGCAGTACTTC.

The rearrangement joins TRBV2 to TRBJ1-2, with 8 bases identical to TRBD1. This CDR3 contains 16 residues. Trimming removed 6 bases from V and 0 bases from J; junction bases left unmatched: 9. In germline, CDR1 is SNHLY, CDR2 FYNNEI. CDR3 protein: CASSLRDRIANYGYTF. For the CDR3, the DNA is TGTGCCAGCAGCCTGCGGGACAGGATCGCTAACTATGGCTACACCTTC.